Below, one T cell receptor beta chain is given with its context. Its antigen remains unknown. TCRdb reprocessed the reads with MiXCR, giving one entry per CDR3 protein. This table holds some 800,000 distinct CDR3 sequences, 32% found once. These data belong to a study of T cell repertoires in cytomegalovirus infection. Germline-derived CDR1 and CDR2 are MNHEY and SMNVEV (reference sequence). The CDR3 runs to 14 residues. The ends were cut back, 4 bases at V and 3 bases at J, with 12 bases in the middle. Study findings and constraints: Summed frequency of shared TCR beta families picked out CMV carriers who also had the relevant HLA.

This specimen was cultured CD8+ T cells from PBMCs, taken from culture after CMV antigen stimulation. The sequence was obtained from a human donor in good health (CMV status not recorded). Some clones in this sample may be carry-over from other donors' samples. V and J are TRBV27 and TRBJ2-5; no definite D call. The CDR3: CASSSFRWEETQYF. The CDR3 DNA reads as TGTGCCAGCAGTTCCTTTAGATGGGAAGAGACCCAGTACTTC.